These T cell receptor beta chains were read from a single sample in a study of blood T cells in healthy people across ages. Each CDR3 protein is one row after TCRdb ran MiXCR on the 5' RACE reads. The sample lists 1.5 million to 2 million distinct CDR3 sequences, roughly 52% seen once, with over 2% in the top ten. The sequencing sample was made of blood. Receptor source: a woman aged 35 to 49 in good health. The CDR3 runs from the conserved cysteine through the conserved F or W. D genes are given only for firm matches. A row's size may be missing; if present it is once, few, many or a size class.

V gene: TRBV6-5; clone size: -; J gene: TRBJ1-3; D gene: -; CDR3 DNA: TGTGCCAGCAGTGGGATTCCCTCTGGAAACACCATATATTTT; CDR3 protein: CASSGIPSGNTIYF
V gene: TRBV25-1; clone size: -; J gene: TRBJ2-1; D gene: TRBD1; CDR3 DNA: TGTGCCAGCAGGTGGACAGGGGGCTACAATGAGCAGTTCTTC; CDR3 protein: CASRWTGGYNEQFF
V gene: TRBV6-2/TRBV6-3; clone size: -; J gene: TRBJ2-5; D gene: -; CDR3 DNA: TGTGCCAGCAGTTACCCCAGGAGGGGGCTGGAGACCCAGTACTTC; CDR3 protein: CASSYPRRGLETQYF
V gene: TRBV12-3/TRBV12-4; clone size: -; J gene: TRBJ2-7; D gene: TRBD2; CDR3 DNA: TGTGCCAGCAGTTTGGGGCAGGGACTAACCTACGAGCAGTACTTC; CDR3 protein: CASSLGQGLTYEQYF
V gene: TRBV20-1; clone size: -; J gene: TRBJ2-5; D gene: TRBD2; CDR3 DNA: TGCAGTGCTTCGACTAGCGGGGGCCGGAGTGAGACCCAGTACTTC; CDR3 protein: CSASTSGGRSETQYF
V gene: TRBV7-2; clone size: few; J gene: TRBJ1-2; D gene: -; CDR3 DNA: TGTGCCAGCAGCCAATACCAGGGAGATGGCTACACCTTC; CDR3 protein: CASSQYQGDGYTF
V gene: TRBV6-1; clone size: -; J gene: TRBJ1-5; D gene: -; CDR3 DNA: TGTGCCAGCAGTGAAGTGGAACGGGGTCAGCCCCAGCATTTT; CDR3 protein: CASSEVERGQPQHF
V gene: TRBV27; clone size: -; J gene: TRBJ2-1; D gene: TRBD1; CDR3 DNA: TGTGCCAGCAGTCCCCGGACAGGGCTCTACAATGAGCAGTTCTTC; CDR3 protein: CASSPRTGLYNEQFF
V gene: TRBV5-1; clone size: -; J gene: TRBJ1-1; D gene: TRBD1; CDR3 DNA: TGCGCCAGCAGCCCCCGGGGTTCTAGGACAGGGGGCATGGGCACTGAAGCTTTCTTT; CDR3 protein: CASSPRGSRTGGMGTEAFF
V gene: TRBV5-1; clone size: -; J gene: TRBJ2-7; D gene: TRBD2; CDR3 DNA: TGCGCCAGCAGCACTGGACTAGCGGGTTCCTACGAGCAGTACTTC; CDR3 protein: CASSTGLAGSYEQYF
V gene: TRBV20-1; clone size: few; J gene: TRBJ2-3; D gene: TRBD2; CDR3 DNA: TGCAGTGCCGAACCGACTAGCGGGGGGGCAGTAGATACGCAGTATTTT; CDR3 protein: CSAEPTSGGAVDTQYF